The present T cell receptor beta chain was sequenced within a study of human T cells and chemical hapten exposure listed by TCRdb under 2021. Study-level background: For sensitization, 2% DPC in acetone was applied to a roughly 2 cm by roughly 2 cm area of upper inner arm skin. Throughout the study period of roughly five months, patients also received therapeutic DPC doses to the scalp every week. Patch testing on the upper back used Finn chambers containing 0.01% DPC, with scoring done after 6 days according to International Contact Dermatitis Research Group standards. The mostly female patient cohort included alopecia areata with under or over 50% scalp involvement, alopecia totalis and alopecia universalis. Libraries were combined into a pool for sequencing, and differences in TCR yield between samples came mainly from small differences in library volumes within the pool. The study tracked peripheral blood TCR repertoire changes in vivo during primary and secondary sensitization to the hapten diphenylcyclopropenone (DPC) in alopecia patients. Blood samples were taken from patients before sensitization (week 0) and at 2, 6 and about 24 weeks after DPC sensitization. Around 30 alopecia patients provided blood for TCR sequencing at one to four time points (pre-sensitization, 2, 6 and 24 weeks).

The receptor library was made with RACE. Instrument used: NextSeq 500. Library preparation attached unique molecular identifiers to individual cDNA molecules for quantitative, reproducible TCR counting. From each blood RNA sample, both TCR alpha and TCR beta chains were sequenced. The authors processed their data as follows. A median of roughly 98,000 TCRs per sample was observed, with a range of roughly 23,224 to 750,000. The Decombinator software suite was used to annotate the V, J and CDR3 of the TCR reads. To make PS versus PT1 abundance plots, every sample was subsampled to the same number of TCRs (28,000). TCRs were defined as expanded if absent before sensitization and observed at least eight times at the 2-week time point. TCRdb took the public reads, trimmed them with fastp at Q25, ran MiXCR for clone calling and kept in-frame beta chains. All rows with the same CDR3 protein become a single entry with the most common DNA and genes. It is TCRdb's table, rather than the study itself, that gives the V and J calls and clone size. This sample lists about 110,000 distinct CDR3 sequences; 12% were detected once. The ten largest make up around 1.5% of the sample.

Taken with the paper, the label for time point translates to: pre-sensitization, week 0. This sample's treatment or condition label indicates: therapeutic diphenylcyclopropenone sensitization with weekly scalp DPC. At every patch-test visit, the blood draw took place before the patch test was put on. To be eligible, patients had to be aged 18 to 70, diagnosed with alopecia and judged suitable for DPC therapy, while pregnant patients were excluded. Total RNA was extracted from unfractionated whole blood that had been collected in Tempus Blood RNA tubes. With regard to this clonotype: The target of this receptor is not known. No much larger clone is present one base from it, and per-base qualities are unavailable.

Paper-wide results and their limitations: Alopecia, a presumed autoimmune disease, was present in all patients, so the immune response of the patients might differ from that of healthy individuals. Expanded TCRs formed significantly more large CDR3 similarity clusters than pre-sensitization or healthy control sets, consistent with antigen-driven responses. Repeated subsampling changed both the strength of the expansion versus patch-test correlation and the threshold at which that correlation became significant. No change with DPC sensitization was found in the number of TCRs above 1 in 1000 frequency, and no evidence of global repertoire structure alterations was found. A positive correlation was found between the number of PT1 expanded TCRs and patch test score, with significance reached at thresholds 8, 16 and 32 but not 4.

The material was whole blood, obtained in connection with sensitization to the hapten diphenylcyclopropenone (DPC). This TCR was recovered from a woman between 50 and 59 years old with alopecia areata. Some clones in this sample may be carry-over from other donors' samples.

The CDR3 amino acid sequence is: CASSISGEKLFF. DNA sequence: TGTGCCAGCAGTATATCGGGTGAAAAACTGTTTTTT. The receptor chain draws on TRBV28 and TRBJ1-4, with no confident D gene call. Trimming takes 5 bases from V and 7 bases from J, and the germline ends sit 8 bases apart. For CDR1 and CDR2, the germline V gene lists MDHEN and SYDVKM. The CDR3 measures 12 amino acids from cysteine to phenylalanine. The retained sequence is limited to the CDR3, 36 bases, with the frame set at the first base.